These 27 T cell receptor beta chains share one sample of origin, sequenced in a study of blood T cells in healthy people across ages. Combining a sample-barcoded 5' primer with a J-beta primer mix, a second PCR ran for roughly 6 to 12 cycles. TCRdb reprocessed the 5' RACE reads with MiXCR, giving one entry per CDR3 protein. The sample contains approximately 1.5 million distinct CDR3 sequences, under 55% of which appear only once. The sequenced material came from blood. These receptors were taken from a woman younger than 30 in good health.

Comments on this clonotype: The junction and the germline gene differ at one end; a read error may be behind it. The V and J genes are TRBV5-1 and TRBJ2-2; 11 bases agree with TRBD1. Germline CDR1 is SGHRS and CDR2 is YFSETQ. This CDR3 is 15 amino acids long. CDR3 sequence reads: CVSSLRDRGTGELFF. Written as DNA, the CDR3 is TGCGTCAGCAGCTTGAGGGACAGGGGGACCGGGGAGCTGTTTTTT. Full variable domain (rest looked up from reference TRBV5-1 and TRBJ2-2): KAGVTQTPRYLIKTRGQQVTLSCSPISGHRSVSWYQQTPGQGLQFLFEYFSETQRNKGNFPGRFSGRQFSNSRSEMNVSTLELGDSALYLCVSSLRDRGTGELFFGEGSRLTVL.

The chain links TRBV9 to TRBJ2-3, with a weak D call TRBD2 (5 bases). In germline, CDR1 is SGDLS, CDR2 YYNGEE. Trimming took off 2 bases at V and 2 bases at J, with 12 bases between the two ends. This CDR3 comprises 15 residues. The CDR3 DNA sequence: TGTGCCAGCAGCGTCCTAGCATCTCACACAGATACGCAGTATTTT. This translates into CASSVLASHTDTQYF.

The rearrangement links TRBV7-9 to TRBJ2-7; D ambiguous. The J call is doubtful: the DNA matches TRBJ2-5 better. Germline assignment: CDR1 SEHNR and CDR2 FQNEAQ (reference sequence). This CDR3 comprises 12 residues. The CDR3: CASSPDFETQYF. In nucleotides, the CDR3 is TGTGCCAGCAGCCCAGACTTTGAGACCCAGTACTTC.

The chain joins TRBV30 to TRBJ1-1; D uncertain. Per the germline V gene, CDR1 is GTSNPN and CDR2 is SVGIG (reference sequence). This CDR3 is 13 amino acids long. V lost 2 bases and J lost 1, with 8 bases in between. Here the CDR3 reads CAWSIHQNTEAFF. DNA for the CDR3: TGTGCCTGGAGTATACACCAGAACACTGAAGCTTTCTTT.

Points on this clonotype: Germline is not matched at one junction end, which may reflect a read error. The chain joins TRBV7-2 to TRBJ1-1; no clear D. Germline CDR1 SGHTA, CDR2 FQGNSA. This CDR3 has 15 amino acids. The CDR3 sequence: CDSSRAGMGNTEAFF. In DNA form, the CDR3 reads TGTGACAGCAGCCGGGCGGGGATGGGGAACACTGAAGCTTTCTTT.

The V gene is TRBV7-2, the J gene TRBJ2-1, with 9 positions matching TRBD2. CDR1 SGHTA and CDR2 FQGNSA come from the germline V gene. The CDR3 has 15 amino acids. The J segment lost 4 bases and the V segment lost 2 bases, leaving 3 bases of the junction unmatched. CDR3 loop: CASSLQRGEYNEQFF. The CDR3 DNA sequence: TGTGCCAGCAGCTTACAGCGGGGGGAATACAATGAGCAGTTCTTC. The full variable domain, in which reference TRBV7-2 and TRBJ2-1 provide the parts outside the CDR3, is GAGVSQSPSNKVTEKGKDVELRCDPISGHTALYWYRQSLGQGLEFLIYFQGNSAPDKSGLPSDRFSAERTGGSVSTLTIQRTQQEDSAVYLCASSLQRGEYNEQFFGPGTRLTVL.

This clonotype appeared a few times. The chain is built from TRBV7-2 and TRBJ2-3; no firm D call. The germline gives CDR1 SGHTA, CDR2 FQGNSA. This CDR3 comprises 16 residues. V lost 1 base to trimming and J lost 1 base, with 12 bases between them. For the CDR3, the DNA is TGTGCCAGCAGCTTAGGTGGCGCGGCCCGCACAGATACGCAGTATTTT. This gives the protein CASSLGGAARTDTQYF. The variable domain in full, with the rest retrieved from reference TRBV7-2 and TRBJ2-3, is GAGVSQSPSNKVTEKGKDVELRCDPISGHTALYWYRQSLGQGLEFLIYFQGNSAPDKSGLPSDRFSAERTGGSVSTLTIQRTQQEDSAVYLCASSLGGAARTDTQYFGPGTRLTVL.

This clonotype was seen more than once but under ten times. This rearrangement joins TRBV6-5 to TRBJ1-2, with 8 bases aligning to TRBD1. CDR3 length: 17 residues. V trimming: 2 bases; J trimming: 2 bases; junction bases outside the gene matches: 10. CDR1 is MNHEY and CDR2 is SVGAGI in the germline V gene. CDR3 region: CASSYDPGQDGNYGYTF. The CDR3 DNA sequence: TGTGCCAGCAGTTACGACCCGGGACAGGACGGGAACTATGGCTACACCTTC.

The CDR3 protein is CASTPLALSTDTQYF. CDR3 in DNA: TGTGCCAGCACCCCGTTAGCGTTGTCCACAGATACGCAGTATTTT. The chain links TRBV6-2 or TRBV6-3 to TRBJ2-3; possible D gene TRBD2, 5 bases. Germline V CDR1 and CDR2: MNHEY, SVGEGT. The V end lost 7 bases, the J end lost 2 bases, and 16 bases lay between the germline ends. CDR3 length: 15 residues.

The chain carries TRBV5-1 and TRBJ2-7; possible D gene TRBD1, 6 bases. Germline CDR1 reads SGHRS; CDR2 reads YFSETQ. The CDR3 extends over 14 amino acids. Trimming left V 3 bases short and J 3 bases short, with 13 bases between. CDR3 in amino acids: CASSWADRSYEQYF. The CDR3 DNA is TGCGCCAGCAGCTGGGCCGACAGGAGCTACGAGCAGTACTTC.

The chain has TRBV12-3 or TRBV12-4 and TRBJ2-5; D perhaps matches TRBD1 (5 bases). This CDR3 has 14 amino acids. V lost 6 bases, J lost 0 bases, and 11 bases lay in between. CDR3 sequence: CASSTTVYQETQYF. For the CDR3, the DNA is TGTGCCAGCAGCACGACAGTGTACCAAGAGACCCAGTACTTC.

Ten or more counts support this clonotype. V gene TRBV20-1 combines with J gene TRBJ2-5; D not resolved. This CDR3 has 13 amino acids. The V and J ends lost 0 bases and 2 bases respectively, with 7 bases between them. Germline V gene sequence: CDR1 DFQATT, CDR2 SNEGSKA (reference sequence). DNA of the CDR3: TGCAGTGCTAGAGACATTTATCAAGAGACCCAGTACTTC. Its protein is CSARDIYQETQYF.

This rearrangement joins TRBV29-1 to TRBJ2-5; TRBD2 is a possible D gene (5 bases). TRBJ2-7 matches the DNA end more closely, so the J call is doubtful. The CDR3 is made up of 13 amino acids. Per the germline V gene, CDR1 is SQVTM and CDR2 is ANQGSEA. The CDR3 DNA sequence: TGCAGCGTAGCTAGCAGTGTAGCCTACGAGCAGTACTTC. This translates into CSVASSVAYEQYF.

On this clonotype: One end of the junction is discordant with germline, which a read error may explain. This chain connects TRBV5-6 to TRBJ2-1; D not resolved. Germline CDR1 is SGHDT and CDR2 is YYEEEE. This CDR3 has 14 residues. The CDR3 DNA reads TGTACCAGCAGCTATCGAACAACGCTCAATGAGCAGTTCTTC. Translation gives CTSSYRTTLNEQFF. Filled out from reference TRBV5-6 and TRBJ2-1, the complete variable domain reads DAGVTQSPTHLIKTRGQQVTLRCSPKSGHDTVSWYQQALGQGPQFIFQYYEEEERQRGNFPDRFSGHQFPNYSSELNVNALLLGDSALYLCTSSYRTTLNEQFFGPGTRLTVL.

The table lists this clonotype with a few counts. The chain links TRBV4-3 to TRBJ1-4, with D possibly TRBD1 on 5 matching bases. V lost 4 bases to trimming and J lost 2 bases, with 14 bases between them. This CDR3 is 16 amino acids long. Looked up from germline, CDR1 is LGHNA and CDR2 is YSLEER. The CDR3 nucleotides are TGCGCCAGCAGCCGGAGGCAGGGCTCCACTAATGAAAAACTGTTTTTT. Translation: CASSRRQGSTNEKLFF.

CDR3 sequence reads: CASSLPTGYTEAFF. The CDR3 nucleotides are TGTGCCAGCAGCTTACCGACAGGATACACTGAAGCTTTCTTT. This chain links TRBV7-2 with TRBJ1-1; possible D gene TRBD1, 6 bases. The ends were cut back, 2 bases at V and 3 bases at J, with 10 bases in the middle. The CDR3 has 14 residues. CDR1 and CDR2 from the germline V gene are SGHTA and FQGNSA.

This clonotype was counted between two and nine times. J is TRBJ2-1 and V is TRBV29-1, with 10 bases lining up with TRBD1. CDR1 and CDR2 from the germline V gene are SQVTM and ANQGSEA. V gave up 3 bases and J gave up 1 base; unmatched junction bases: 9. The CDR3 contains 17 residues. CDR3 coding DNA: TGCAGCGTTGATGGGGACAGGGGCCCCAGGTCCTACAATGAGCAGTTCTTC. Protein sequence: CSVDGDRGPRSYNEQFF.

The J gene is TRBJ1-5, the V gene TRBV24-1; the D is unclear. CDR1 and CDR2 (germline): KGHDR, SFDVKD. The CDR3 runs 14 residues. V shed 2 bases and J shed 2 bases, with 6 bases lying between them. CDR3 DNA sequence: TGTGCCACCAGTGATTCTGAGGGCAATCAGCCCCAGCATTTT. It encodes CATSDSEGNQPQHF.

Only one count was recorded for this clonotype. The V gene is TRBV20-1, the J gene TRBJ2-1; D gene unclear. The CDR3 is made up of 12 amino acids. V dropped 5 bases and J dropped 9 bases, with 14 bases sitting between them. Germline V CDR1 and CDR2: DFQATT, SNEGSKA (reference sequence). CDR3: CSARKLASEQFF. The CDR3 bases are TGCAGTGCTCGAAAATTGGCAAGTGAGCAGTTCTTC.

This clonotype was counted many times. The chain couples TRBV6-5 to TRBJ1-2; TRBD1 is a possible D gene (6 bases). Per germline, CDR1 MNHEY and CDR2 SVGAGI. Trimming took off 10 bases at V and 8 bases at J, with 29 bases between the two ends. The CDR3 sequence is 16 residues long. The DNA for the CDR3 is TGTGCCACCCGCCCAGGAAACAGGGCGTCGATTTACGGCTACACCTTC. Residues: CATRPGNRASIYGYTF.

On this clonotype itself: Its ends do not fully match the called genes, so a read error is possible. V usage is TRBV4-3 and J usage is TRBJ2-1; no reliable D call. CDR3 length: 12 amino acids. The germline gives CDR1 LGHNA, CDR2 YSLEER. CDR3 region: CASSQRTPPSIF. The CDR3 DNA follows: TGCGCCAGCAGCCAACGGACCCCACCCTCCATCTTC.

This clonotype was picked up a small number of times. The rearrangement joins TRBV25-1 to TRBJ1-4, with D uncertain. From germline, CDR1 is MGHDK and CDR2 SYGVNS. Trimming stripped 6 bases from V and 7 bases from J, with 21 bases between. The CDR3 runs 16 residues. The CDR3 region has the DNA TGTGCCAGCAGCATAGCATTCTCGACAATGCCTGAAAAACTGTTTTTT. Its protein is CASSIAFSTMPEKLFF. Full variable domain (outside the CDR3, taken from reference TRBV25-1 and TRBJ1-4): EADIYQTPRYLVIGTGKKITLECSQTMGHDKMYWYQQDPGMELHLIHYSYGVNSTEKGDLSSESTVSRIRTEHFPLTLESARPSHTSQYLCASSIAFSTMPEKLFFGSGTQLSVL.

This chain links TRBV29-1 with TRBJ2-5; 9 positions match TRBD1. With the DNA end fitting TRBJ2-7 better, the J assignment may be wrong. The CDR3 consists of 13 residues. Germline CDR1 reads SQVTM; CDR2 reads ANQGSEA. The CDR3 nucleotides are TGCAGCGTCTCTGGGACAGGGCTCGGCGAGCAGTACTTC. Its protein product is CSVSGTGLGEQYF.

This clonotype was detected only a few times. The gene calls are TRBV3-1 and TRBJ1-5, with 8 bases aligning to TRBD1. CDR3 size: 17 residues. Germline CDR1 and CDR2: LGHDT and YNNKEL (reference sequence). V gave up 4 bases and J gave up 0 bases; unmatched junction bases: 8. The CDR3 protein is CASSRTGLGYSNQPQHF. CDR3 nucleotides: TGTGCCAGCAGCCGGACAGGGTTGGGATATAGCAATCAGCCCCAGCATTTT.

The chain uses TRBV28 and TRBJ1-2; D ambiguous. In germline, CDR1 is MDHEN, CDR2 SYDVKM. Trimming took 7 bases from V and 5 from J, leaving 11 bases between them. The length of the CDR3 is 12 residues. CDR3 amino acids: CASMAGEYGYTF. CDR3 bases: TGTGCCAGCATGGCCGGAGAGTATGGCTACACCTTC.

In this sample, this clonotype turned up a few times. This chain connects TRBV28 to TRBJ2-3; perhaps TRBD1 as D (5 bases). The V gene lost 3 bases and the J gene lost 7 bases, with 11 bases spanning the gap. This CDR3 has 13 residues. CDR1 and CDR2 (germline): MDHEN, SYDVKM. CDR3 DNA: TGTGCCAGCAGTTTCTGGACACCGTATACGCAGTATTTT. This codes for CASSFWTPYTQYF.

This clonotype was found a few times. The V and J genes are TRBV7-2 and TRBJ1-2; unclear D gene. The CDR3 is made up of 14 amino acids. The germline V gene has CDR1 SGHTA and CDR2 FQGNSA. V was shortened by 4 bases and J by 7 bases, with 16 bases between the two germline ends. DNA of the CDR3: TGTGCCAGCAGCTCACCGGGAGCCTTCGGTGGCTACACCTTC. It codes for CASSSPGAFGGYTF.